The clone carrying this T cell receptor (beta chain) has only one observation. This study enrolled people aged roughly 18 to 90 from about two dozen US geographic areas. This CDR3 has 16 amino acids. Germline trimming cut 6 bases from V and 5 bases from J; bases unmatched to any gene: 6. Germline lookup yields CDR1 KGHSH and CDR2 LQKENI. This record comes from a study of blood T cell repertoires in COVID-19. Across the whole study: Samples taken during acute and convalescent COVID-19 were collected in the United States, Italy and Spain. T cells, B-cell-depleted T cells, or PBMCs provided the cDNA or gDNA that served as material.

Authors' analysis steps: Reference gene primer amplification gave estimated nucleated cell counts. Assay: immunoSEQ multiplex PCR; the TCRdb copy retains only in-frame clones and omits some. V, J and clone size derive from that table, while D and trimming were established from the DNA sequence. The sample has some 170,000 clones, 70% to 85% seen once. The clonotype originates from a man in his forties or fifties who had recovered from COVID-19. Sequenced input: PBMCs or T cells enriched from blood (not recorded which). The chain links TRBV18 to TRBJ2-1; TRBD2 matches at 14 bases. The DNA for the CDR3 is TGTGCCAGCTCGGCAAGACTAGCGGGGGGGCACAATGAGCAGTTCTTC. It codes for CASSARLAGGHNEQFF. Full variable domain (missing parts from reference TRBV18 and TRBJ2-1): NAGVMQNPRHLVRRRGQEARLRCSPMKGHSHVYWYRQLPEEGLKFMVYLQKENIIDESGMPKERFSAEFPKEGPSILRIQQVVRGDSAAYFCASSARLAGGHNEQFFGPGTRLTVL.